Listed here are 16 T cell receptor beta chains from one sample, sequenced in a study of blood T cell repertoires in COVID-19. Only in-frame clones appear in the TCRdb table, and some are missing; sequencing was by immunoSEQ multiplex PCR. The sample lists hundreds of thousands of clones, around 87% occurring once. The sample taken for sequencing was PBMCs or T cells enriched from blood (not recorded which). These receptors were collected from a middle-aged man in a cohort exposed to, infected with or recovered from COVID-19 (not recorded which).

This clone appeared a few times. J is TRBJ1-2 and V is TRBV27; tentatively, D is TRBD1 (5 bases). Per the germline V gene, CDR1 is MNHEY and CDR2 is SMNVEV (reference sequence). Trimming left V 9 bases short and J 2 bases short, with 16 bases between. The CDR3 length is 14 residues. The CDR3 DNA sequence: TGTGCCAGTTGGGGCTTTGATGGGAACTATGGCTACACCTTC. Translated: CASWGFDGNYGYTF.

The chain combines TRBV27 with TRBJ1-1; D possibly corresponds to TRBD1 (5 bases). The V gene's germline CDR1 is MNHEY and CDR2 SMNVEV (reference sequence). The V end was cut by 9 bases, the J end by 0 bases, with 11 bases between. The CDR3 loop spans 13 amino acids. The CDR3 DNA reads TGTGCCAGTCAGACAGACATGAACACTGAAGCTTTCTTT. Its protein is CASQTDMNTEAFF.

This chain's CDR3 is CASSQGGLAGVGETQYF. The CDR3 DNA follows: TGTGCCAGCAGCCAGGGTGGACTAGCGGGAGTGGGGGAGACCCAGTACTTC. The genes are TRBV3-1 (or the pseudogene TRBV3-2) and TRBJ2-5; 13 nucleotides line up with TRBD2. This CDR3 region has 17 residues. The trim removed 3 bases at V and 5 bases at J, leaving 9 bases unmatched. In germline, CDR1 is LGHDT, CDR2 YNNKEL (reference sequence).

The genes are TRBV5-1 and TRBJ2-1; 7 nucleotides match TRBD1. After removal of 4 bases from V and 3 bases from J, the junction contained 10 bases not matched to a gene. This CDR3 has 16 residues. Germline assignment: CDR1 SGHRS and CDR2 YFSETQ. CDR3 nucleotides: TGCGCCAGCAGCCCGACCGACAGGGCTAACTACAATGAGCAGTTCTTC. Protein sequence: CASSPTDRANYNEQFF.

The rearrangement uses TRBV5-1 and TRBJ1-6, with 7 nucleotides matching TRBD1. CDR1 SGHRS and CDR2 YFSETQ come from the germline V gene. V shed 3 bases and J 7 bases; nucleotides not matched to a gene: 7. The CDR3 is made up of 15 amino acids. The CDR3 sequence is CASSSSTGLNSPLHF. The DNA of the CDR3 is TGCGCCAGCAGCTCTTCGACAGGGCTCAATTCACCCCTCCACTTT.

The J gene is TRBJ1-2, the V gene TRBV6-5; TRBD1 matches at 9 bases. The ends lost 6 bases at V and 5 bases at J; junction bases unmatched: 7. The germline gives CDR1 MNHEY, CDR2 SVGAGI. The CDR3 extends over 14 amino acids. Here the CDR3 reads CASRLPGTGYGYTF. The CDR3 DNA is TGTGCCAGCAGACTACCCGGGACAGGGTATGGCTACACCTTC.

Regarding this clone: This CDR3 is also generated by other DNA sequences in the sample. The V gene is TRBV5-1, the J gene TRBJ1-5; a weak D match, TRBD1 (5 bases). The germline V and J ends were trimmed by 0 bases and 0 bases, with 7 bases remaining between them. Germline assignment: CDR1 SGHRS and CDR2 YFSETQ. This CDR3 has 15 amino acids. CDR3 in amino acids: CASSLGGYSNQPQHF. Written as DNA, the CDR3 is TGCGCCAGCAGCTTGGGGGGCTATAGCAATCAGCCCCAGCATTTT.

The chain links TRBV10-2 to TRBJ1-2; 7 nucleotides match TRBD1. CDR1 is WSHSY and CDR2 is SAAADI in the germline V gene. The CDR3 totals 16 residues. The V and J ends lost 3 bases and 2 bases, in that order; junction bases with no gene match: 9. The CDR3 region is CASSDPSNRGNYGYTF. CDR3 nucleotides: TGCGCCAGCAGTGACCCATCAAACAGGGGCAACTATGGCTACACCTTC.

The count of this clone is one. The rearrangement joins TRBV5-1 to TRBJ2-3, with 9 bases aligning to TRBD1. Germline lookup yields CDR1 SGHRS and CDR2 YFSETQ. V gave up 4 bases and J gave up 1 base; unmatched junction bases: 4. The CDR3 is 15 amino acids. The CDR3 region is CASSGGQGGTDTQYF. As DNA, the CDR3 is TGCGCCAGCAGCGGGGGACAGGGTGGCACAGATACGCAGTATTTT.

The V gene is TRBV27, the J gene TRBJ2-2; weak D call: TRBD2 (5 bases). Germline CDR1 and CDR2: MNHEY and SMNVEV (reference sequence). V was shortened by 3 bases and J by 1 base, with 12 bases between the two germline ends. The CDR3 is made up of 16 amino acids. The CDR3 reads CASSFRLAENTGELFF. CDR3 bases: TGTGCCAGCAGTTTTCGGCTAGCAGAGAACACCGGGGAGCTGTTTTTT.

The chain joins TRBV5-4 to TRBJ2-7; 11 nucleotides match TRBD2. V lost 4 bases, J lost 3 bases, and 3 bases stayed unmatched. Germline V gives CDR1 SGHNT, CDR2 YYREEE (reference sequence). The CDR3 is 14 residues long. CDR3 sequence (DNA): TGTGCCAGCAGCGATAGCGGGAGGGTCTACGAGCAGTACTTC. It encodes CASSDSGRVYEQYF.

This clone was counted a few times. This chain connects TRBV6-6 to TRBJ2-2; 10 nucleotides align to TRBD2. This CDR3 contains 15 residues. Germline values: CDR1 MNHNY, CDR2 SVGAGI (reference sequence). V lost 6 bases, J lost 1 base, and 2 bases stayed unmatched. The CDR3 DNA is TGTGCCAGCAGACTAGCGGGAAGGAACACCGGGGAGCTGTTTTTT. It is translated as CASRLAGRNTGELFF.

The CDR3 protein is CASSPGIRQPQHF. CDR3 bases: TGTGCCAGTAGTCCCGGGATAAGGCAGCCCCAGCATTTT. The chain links TRBV19 to TRBJ1-5; D unclear. The CDR3 runs 13 residues. Germline CDR1 LNHDA, CDR2 SQIVND (reference sequence). Trimming left V 5 bases short and J 7 bases short, with 12 bases between.

The gene calls are TRBV9 and TRBJ2-3; the match to TRBD1 covers 7 bases. CDR1 is SGDLS, CDR2 YYNGEE, per germline. Losses at the gene ends were 3 bases for V and 7 bases for J; bases not matched to a gene: 11. This CDR3 contains 15 residues. CDR3 amino acids: CASSEMGTATYTQYF. CDR3 DNA: TGTGCCAGCAGCGAGATGGGGACAGCAACTTATACGCAGTATTTT.

In its sample, this clone was seen once. V is TRBV9 and J is TRBJ1-2, with D unclear. V was pared by 4 bases and J by 4 bases, with 11 bases between. Germline loops: CDR1 SGDLS, CDR2 YYNGEE. The CDR3 is 13 amino acids. The CDR3 spells CASSRGNFYGYTF. The DNA for the CDR3 is TGTGCCAGCAGCCGAGGGAATTTCTATGGCTACACCTTC.

The chain uses TRBV27 and TRBJ1-6, with TRBD1 matching over 7 bases. This CDR3 has 16 residues. V was pared by 6 bases and J by 1 base, with 6 bases of the junction left unmatched. Germline V gene data show CDR1 as MNHEY and CDR2 as SMNVEV (reference sequence). CDR3 in DNA: TGTGCCAGCAGAACAACAGGGGAGTCCTATAATTCACCCCTCCACTTT. Protein product: CASRTTGESYNSPLHF.